The 26 T cell receptor beta chains below were found in one sample sequenced in a study of cytomegalovirus exposure and HLA in healthy donors. A multiplex PCR was run with 60 Vbeta primers and 13 Jbeta primers. TCRdb's copy holds only in-frame clones and misses some; the assay was immunoSEQ multiplex PCR. Of approximately 140,000 clones listed, about four fifths are singletons. The sample comprised PBMCs. The receptors stem from a woman aged 40 to 50 in good health and CMV-seronegative.

V is TRBV11-2 and J is TRBJ2-7, with TRBD2 identical over 7 bases. Germline-derived CDR1 and CDR2 are SGHAT and FQNNGV. The V and J ends lost 3 bases and 2 bases, in that order; junction bases with no gene match: 4. The CDR3 length is 14 residues. CDR3: CASSLGGGTYEQYF. As DNA, the CDR3 is TGTGCCAGCAGCTTGGGGGGAGGGACCTACGAGCAGTACTTC.

This clone was observed a single time. The V call is TRBV27, the J call TRBJ2-3; weak D call: TRBD2 (6 bases). Trimming left V 5 bases short and J 4 bases short, with 22 bases between. Germline lookup yields CDR1 MNHEY and CDR2 SMNVEV (reference sequence). The CDR3 covers 17 residues. In nucleotides, the CDR3 is TGTGCCAGCAGTCCCTTGGTCCGCGGGGTCGGCGCAGATACGCAGTATTTT. It encodes CASSPLVRGVGADTQYF.

Concerning this clone itself: The junction and the germline gene differ at one end; a read error may be behind it. The rearrangement uses TRBV7-7 and TRBJ1-1, with no clear D. CDR3 length equals 14 residues. Looked up from germline, CDR1 is SSHAT and CDR2 is FNYEAQ (reference sequence). CDR3 in DNA: TGTGCTAGCAGCCGCGGGCCCCAGGACACTGAAGCTTTCTTT. It specifies CASSRGPQDTEAFF.

The rearrangement joins TRBV7-9 to TRBJ2-7, with D possibly matching TRBD2 (6 bases). The V end was cut by 2 bases, the J end by 0 bases, with 11 bases between. The V gene's germline CDR1 is SEHNR and CDR2 FQNEAQ (reference sequence). The CDR3 consists of 15 residues. This CDR3 reads CASSLSVAASYEQYF. CDR3 coding DNA: TGTGCCAGCAGCTTATCGGTAGCGGCCTCCTACGAGCAGTACTTC.

The genes are TRBV28 and TRBJ2-3; D perhaps matches TRBD1 (6 bases). Germline CDR1 is MDHEN and CDR2 is SYDVKM. V dropped 0 bases and J dropped 1 base, with 8 bases sitting between them. This CDR3 has 15 residues. DNA for the CDR3: TGTGCCAGCAGTTTATGGGACAGACGCACAGATACGCAGTATTTT. Protein product: CASSLWDRRTDTQYF. Together with reference TRBV28 and TRBJ2-3, the CDR3 gives the full variable domain: DVKVTQSSRYLVKRTGEKVFLECVQDMDHENMFWYRQDPGLGLRLIYFSYDVKMKEKGDIPEGYSVSREKKERFSLILESASTNQTSMYLCASSLWDRRTDTQYFGPGTRLTVL.

CDR3 region: CSAGGYAYEQYF. The CDR3 coding sequence is TGCAGCGCCGGCGGGTATGCCTACGAGCAGTACTTC. J is TRBJ2-7 and V is TRBV29-1, with D perhaps matching TRBD2 (5 bases). The ends were cut back, 7 bases at V and 2 bases at J, with 12 bases in the middle. CDR3 size: 12 residues. Per germline, CDR1 SQVTM and CDR2 ANQGSEA.

This chain connects TRBV5-1 to TRBJ2-1; 8 bases map to TRBD2. Germline V gene data show CDR1 as SGHRS and CDR2 as YFSETQ. J lost 2 bases, V lost 6 bases, and 4 bases had no gene match. The CDR3 covers 14 residues. The CDR3 DNA sequence: TGCGCCAGCATAGCGGGAAGTACCTACAATGAGCAGTTCTTC. It codes for CASIAGSTYNEQFF.

This rearrangement joins TRBV2 to TRBJ2-1; a weak D match, TRBD2 (6 bases). This CDR3 is built from 14 residues. Germline CDR1 and CDR2: SNHLY and FYNNEI. V lost 5 bases to trimming and J lost 6 bases, with 14 bases between them. The CDR3 is CASSYMSGANEQFF. The CDR3 nucleotides read TGTGCCAGCAGTTATATGTCGGGAGCCAATGAGCAGTTCTTC.

The chain links TRBV6-5 to TRBJ1-2, with a tentative D call TRBD1 (6 bases). The ends were cut back, 6 bases at V and 6 bases at J, with 17 bases in the middle. Germline CDR1 and CDR2: MNHEY and SVGAGI. This CDR3 has 14 amino acids. The CDR3 reads CASRGPGTSHGYTF. The CDR3 nucleotides are TGTGCCAGCAGGGGACCGGGGACAAGCCATGGCTACACCTTC.

The chain recombines TRBV7-8 with TRBJ1-1; perhaps TRBD1 as D (6 bases). The CDR3 extends over 14 amino acids. CDR1 and CDR2 from the germline V gene are SGHVS and FQNEAQ. V dropped 4 bases and J dropped 5 bases, with 14 bases sitting between them. This chain's CDR3 is CASSSFQGSTEAFF. CDR3 sequence (DNA): TGTGCCAGCAGCTCCTTCCAGGGGAGTACTGAAGCTTTCTTT.

This clone occurred once. The chain employs TRBV9 and TRBJ1-6, with 7 bases identical to TRBD1. The CDR3 contains 14 residues. V gave up 3 bases and J gave up 6 bases; unmatched junction bases: 3. CDR1 SGDLS and CDR2 YYNGEE come from the germline V gene. The CDR3 spells CASSEGAPNSPLHF. The CDR3 DNA sequence: TGTGCCAGCAGCGAGGGGGCGCCTAATTCACCCCTCCACTTT.

The chain links TRBV5-4 to TRBJ2-1, with 9 nucleotides matching TRBD2. The CDR3 extends over 14 amino acids. Germline V gene sequence: CDR1 SGHNT, CDR2 YYREEE (reference sequence). Trimming removed 4 bases from V and 8 bases from J; junction bases left unmatched: 7. The CDR3 coding sequence is TGTGCCAGCAGCCCCAGCGGGGGGTTTGATGAGCAGTTCTTC. Amino acid sequence: CASSPSGGFDEQFF. Combining the CDR3 with reference TRBV5-4 and TRBJ2-1 gives the whole variable domain ETGVTQSPTHLIKTRGQQVTLRCSSQSGHNTVSWYQQALGQGPQFIFQYYREEENGRGNFPPRFSGLQFPNYSSELNVNALELDDSALYLCASSPSGGFDEQFFGPGTRLTVL.

The J gene is TRBJ2-7, the V gene TRBV5-1; the match to TRBD1 covers 8 bases. Trimming took 0 bases from V and 1 from J; bases not matched to a gene: 6. This CDR3 spans 16 amino acids. Germline V gene data show CDR1 as SGHRS and CDR2 as YFSETQ. The CDR3 protein is CASSLGGQEISYEQYF. CDR3 DNA sequence: TGCGCCAGCAGCTTGGGGGGACAGGAGATTTCCTACGAGCAGTACTTC. The full variable domain, rest sourced from reference TRBV5-1 and TRBJ2-7, is KAGVTQTPRYLIKTRGQQVTLSCSPISGHRSVSWYQQTPGQGLQFLFEYFSETQRNKGNFPGRFSGRQFSNSRSEMNVSTLELGDSALYLCASSLGGQEISYEQYFGPGTRLTVT.

V usage is TRBV2 and J usage is TRBJ2-1; 9 bases are a match to TRBD2. J gave up 0 bases and V 6 bases, and 6 bases lay outside the gene matches. Germline V lookup: CDR1 SNHLY, CDR2 FYNNEI. The CDR3 extends over 16 amino acids. The CDR3 spells CASRTLAGSSYNEQFF. In DNA form, the CDR3 reads TGTGCCAGCAGAACCCTAGCGGGAAGCTCCTACAATGAGCAGTTCTTC.

The gene calls are TRBV2 and TRBJ2-3, with D possibly being TRBD2 (6 bases). This CDR3 region has 14 residues. Trimming removed 6 bases at V and 0 bases at J, with 10 bases between. Per the germline V gene, CDR1 is SNHLY and CDR2 is FYNNEI. CDR3 loop: CASRWAGSTDTQYF. The CDR3 DNA is TGTGCCAGCAGGTGGGCGGGGAGCACAGATACGCAGTATTTT.

The chain recombines TRBV19 with TRBJ1-6; TRBD1 is a possible D gene (6 bases). CDR1 and CDR2 from the germline V gene are LNHDA and SQIVND (reference sequence). The CDR3 consists of 14 residues. The V and J ends lost 10 bases and 9 bases respectively, with 19 bases between them. The CDR3 bases are TGTGCCACCCAAGAGGGGGGGTCCAGTTCACCCCTCCACTTT. This gives the protein CATQEGGSSSPLHF.

The CDR3 DNA reads TGTGCCAGCAGTATAGCTCTTGGCACAGATACGCAGTATTTT. Amino acid sequence: CASSIALGTDTQYF. The chain has TRBV7-8 and TRBJ2-3; D unclear. Deletions cut 6 bases from V and 1 base from J, with 11 bases between. There are 14 residues in the CDR3. Germline V CDR1 and CDR2: SGHVS, FQNEAQ.

To note about this clone: Mismatch with germline at one junction end may stem from a read error. J is TRBJ2-6 and V is TRBV4-3; TRBD1 might be the D (5 bases). The length of the CDR3 is 16 residues. Germline V gene lookup returns CDR1 LGHNA and CDR2 YSLEER. The CDR3 here is CARSIDRGSGANVLTF. The CDR3 DNA sequence: TGCGCCCGCAGCATAGATAGGGGCTCTGGGGCCAACGTCCTGACTTTC.

In DNA, the CDR3 is TGCGCCAGCAGCCAAGGGATAGGGACTAGCGATCCCGGGGAGCTGTTTTTT. This codes for CASSQGIGTSDPGELFF. The chain couples TRBV4-3 to TRBJ2-2; 10 bases match TRBD2. With 1 base clipped from V and 6 bases from J, the junction kept 8 bases outside the gene matches. The CDR3 loop spans 17 amino acids. Germline loops: CDR1 LGHNA, CDR2 YSLEER.

Of note for this clone: The same CDR3 also results from other DNA sequences found in this sample. V and J are TRBV19 and TRBJ2-2; D ambiguous. V was trimmed by 3 bases and J by 1 base, leaving 6 bases between them. This CDR3 has 14 residues. From germline, CDR1 is LNHDA and CDR2 SQIVND (reference sequence). CDR3 nucleotide sequence: TGTGCCAGTAGTATTAGCAGGAACACCGGGGAGCTGTTTTTT. It codes for CASSISRNTGELFF.

This chain connects TRBV6-4 to TRBJ1-1; 7 nucleotides align to TRBD1. CDR3 size: 16 residues. With V trimmed by 0 bases and J by 5 bases, 9 bases remained unmatched. Germline V CDR1 and CDR2: MRHNA, SNTAGT. The chain's CDR3 is CASSDSHETGWTEAFF. In nucleotides, the CDR3 is TGTGCCAGCAGTGACTCGCATGAGACAGGGTGGACTGAAGCTTTCTTT.

The chain is built from TRBV19 and TRBJ1-2; D not resolved. This CDR3 region has 13 residues. V lost 7 bases and J 8 bases, leaving 17 bases between the germline ends. CDR1 is LNHDA and CDR2 is SQIVND in the germline V gene (reference sequence). The CDR3 protein is CASNLGRGDGYTF. The CDR3 coding sequence is TGTGCCAGTAACCTAGGTCGGGGAGACGGCTACACCTTC.

The chain recombines TRBV20-1 with TRBJ1-2; D remains ambiguous. Germline V lookup: CDR1 DFQATT, CDR2 SNEGSKA (reference sequence). The ends were cut back, 2 bases at V and 6 bases at J, with 7 bases in the middle. The CDR3 runs 11 residues. The CDR3 loop is CSARRPDGYTF. The CDR3 DNA reads as TGCAGTGCTAGACGTCCGGATGGCTACACCTTC.

This clone was recorded once. Sequence at one end of the junction differs from germline and may be a read error. The chain links TRBV4-1 to TRBJ2-7; D gene ambiguous. The CDR3 is 15 residues long. The germline V gene encodes CDR1 MGHRA and CDR2 YSYEKL. The CDR3 reads CASNQRLLPSYEQYF. The CDR3 DNA is TGCGCCAGCAACCAAAGACTTCTACCCTCCTACGAGCAGTACTTC.

The V call is TRBV15, the J call TRBJ2-5; D is perhaps TRBD2 (7 bases). The V and J ends lost 7 bases and 2 bases respectively, with 14 bases between them. CDR3 length: 14 residues. Germline V gene lookup returns CDR1 LNHNV and CDR2 YYDKDF (reference sequence). For the CDR3, the DNA is TGTGCCACCAAACGGGGGGCTACTCAAGAGACCCAGTACTTC. Translated: CATKRGATQETQYF.

CDR3 sequence reads: CASSPGHVNTEAFF. DNA of the CDR3: TGCGCCAGCAGCCCGGGACATGTGAACACTGAAGCTTTCTTT. J is TRBJ1-1 and V is TRBV5-1; possible D gene TRBD1, 6 bases. V lost 4 bases to trimming and J lost 0 bases, with 10 bases between them. The germline V gene has CDR1 SGHRS and CDR2 YFSETQ. The length of the CDR3 is 14 residues.